Listed below are T cell receptor beta chains from one sample, sequenced in a study of radiotherapy plus CTLA-4 blockade in lung cancer. The method was immunoSEQ multiplex PCR; TCRdb's version includes in-frame clones alone and lacks a portion of them. Altogether some 70,000 clones are present, over 80% being singletons, with the ten largest covering 4%. Sequencing was performed on peripheral blood, taken from a patient treated with radiotherapy plus ipilimumab. The receptors were sampled from a human donor with non-small cell lung cancer who had a partial response to radiotherapy plus ipilimumab. Both conserved end residues are part of each CDR3. D genes are given only for firm matches. Size is omitted from some rows. Given values are once, few, many or a class for expanded clones.

abundance,v_gene,d_gene,j_gene,CDR3nt,CDR3aa
.,TRBV5-6,.,TRBJ2-1,TGTGCCAGCAGACGGTCGGGATCAGCCAATGAGCAGTTCTTC,CASRRSGSANEQFF
.,TRBV7-3,TRBD2,TRBJ2-2,TGTGCCAGCAGCTCCCGGGGGGGGACTAGCGGGACCGGGGAGCTGTTTTTT,CASSSRGGTSGTGELFF
few,TRBV19,.,TRBJ1-1,TGTGCCAGTAGTCCCGGGGGGGGGCTAATGAACACTGAAGCTTTCTTT,CASSPGGGLMNTEAFF
.,TRBV5-5,TRBD1,TRBJ2-1,TGTGCCAGCAGCGCACAGGGGGTCTCCTACAATGAGCAGTTCTTC,CASSAQGVSYNEQFF
few,TRBV4-1,TRBD2,TRBJ2-1,TGCGCCAGCAGCCAAACTAGCGGGGGGGGCTATGAGCAGTTCTTC,CASSQTSGGGYEQFF
.,TRBV28,TRBD2,TRBJ2-7,TGTGCCAGCACCGCGGGACTAGCAGCCTACGAGCAGTACTTC,CASTAGLAAYEQYF
.,TRBV6-5,.,TRBJ1-5,TGTGCCAGCAGTCAATCGACAGGGCCCCAGCATTTT,CASSQSTGPQHF
.,TRBV6-4,.,TRBJ1-1,TGTGCCAGCAGTGATTCCAGGGGTGATGAAGCTTTCTTT,CASSDSRGDEAFF
.,TRBV29-1,TRBD1,TRBJ1-1,TGCAGCGTTCGGACAGGGGAGGGTGAAGCTTTCTTT,CSVRTGEGEAFF
.,TRBV25-1,.,TRBJ1-6,TGTGCCAGCAGCTCGGAGGGGCGTTCACCCCTCCACTTT,CASSSEGRSPLHF
.,TRBV6-6,TRBD2,TRBJ2-1,TGTGCCAGCAGCCCGCGGGGCGGGGGACTTGACAATGAGCAGTTCTTC,CASSPRGGGLDNEQFF
.,TRBV9,.,TRBJ2-3,TGTGCCAGCAGCCCGTTAGACTTAGCGACGCAGTATTTT,CASSPLDLATQYF
.,TRBV4-2,.,TRBJ1-5,TGTGCCAGCAGCCATCTGGGAGGGGGGCGTGATCAGCCCCAGCATTTT,CASSHLGGGRDQPQHF
.,TRBV2,TRBD2,TRBJ2-2,TGTGCCAGCAGTCGTAGCGGGCCGAACACCGGGGAGCTGTTTTTT,CASSRSGPNTGELFF
.,TRBV28,.,TRBJ1-3,TGTGCCAGCCTCGAACTTCCTGGAGGGGAAAACACCATATATTTT,CASLELPGGENTIYF
once,TRBV27,TRBD2,TRBJ2-7,TGTGCCAGCAGTTTAAGGGAGGGAGTCTACGAGCAGTACTTC,CASSLREGVYEQYF
.,TRBV19,.,TRBJ1-6,TGTGCCAGTAGTATAGCTGAGTCTCGGAATTCACCCCTCCACTTT,CASSIAESRNSPLHF
.,TRBV11-2,.,TRBJ1-2,TGTGCCAGCAGCCTAGGGGCGGGAAACTATGGCTACACCTTC,CASSLGAGNYGYTF
few,TRBV27,TRBD1,TRBJ1-4,TGTGCCAGCAGTCCCCCGGGACAGTTCGGGAAACTGTTTTTT,CASSPPGQFGKLFF
.,TRBV14,TRBD1,TRBJ2-6,TGTGCCAGCAGCCACACACAGGGGGCGATCTCTGGGGCCAACGTCCTGACTTTC,CASSHTQGAISGANVLTF
.,TRBV9,TRBD2,TRBJ2-7,TGTGCCAGCAGCGTAGGGGCCACTAGCGGGAACTCCAACGAGCAGTACTTC,CASSVGATSGNSNEQYF
.,TRBV6-1,.,TRBJ1-1,TGTGCCAGCAGTGAAGGGGAGACTGAAGCTTTCTTT,CASSEGETEAFF
once,TRBV7-8,.,TRBJ2-3,TGTGCCAGCAGCTTAGTTGCCCTAGGAGGCAGAAGGGCAGATACGCAGTATTTT,CASSLVALGGRRADTQYF